This is a list of T cell receptor beta chains from one sample in a study of CD8 T cell repertoires and HIV-1 epitope variants. Clones were read by immunoSEQ multiplex PCR, and TCRdb kept only the in-frame ones, dropping some. The data show more than 85,000 clones, with roughly four fifths seen just once and around a quarter held by the top ten. Sequencing was performed on uncultured baseline CD8+ T cells from peripheral blood mononuclear cells (PBMCs). These receptors came from a male donor with HIV. CDR3s include the opening cysteine and the closing phenylalanine or tryptophan. The order of the fields is clone size, V gene, J gene, D gene, CDR3 DNA, CDR3 protein. A D gene is named only where the DNA matches it firmly. Size is stated for part of the rows, as once, few or many counts, or as a class when the clone is expanded.

>.|TRBV28|TRBJ2-3|.
TGTGCCACGGGAGGCACAGATACGCAGTATTTT
CATGGTDTQYF
>.|TRBV5-6|TRBJ2-1|TRBD2
TGTGCCAGCAGCTTGGCGCCTAGCGGGACCTACAATGAGCAGTTCTTC
CASSLAPSGTYNEQFF
>few|TRBV2|TRBJ2-2|TRBD2
TGTGCCAGCAGTTCGGGCGGGGGGCCCTCCGGGGAGCTGTTTTTT
CASSSGGGPSGELFF
>.|TRBV9|TRBJ1-4|TRBD1
TGTGCCAGCAGCCCGACAGGGAGGAGGGAAAAACTGTTTTTT
CASSPTGRREKLFF
>.|TRBV6-4|TRBJ2-1|TRBD2
TGTGCCAGCAGTGAGGCGGGGGGGATGGTCAATGAGCAGTTCTTC
CASSEAGGMVNEQFF
>.|TRBV18|TRBJ2-7|.
TGTGCCAGCTCCCAAACAGACCCCGGGGAGCAGTACTTC
CASSQTDPGEQYF
>.|TRBV4-2|TRBJ1-1|.
TGTGCCAGCAGCCAAGAGGGAAACATGAACACTGAAGCTTTCTTT
CASSQEGNMNTEAFF
>many|TRBV5-4|TRBJ1-6|TRBD1
TGTGCCAGCAGCTTGGGGAGGGGGCTAACACCCCTCCACTTT
CASSLGRGLTPLHF
>.|TRBV19|TRBJ1-5|TRBD1
TGTGCCAGTAGTATGGGACAGGGGGCAGCTCAGCCCCAGCATTTT
CASSMGQGAAQPQHF
>.|TRBV19|TRBJ2-5|TRBD1
TGTGCCAGTAGTAGAACAGGGGGAGTAGAGACCCAGTACTTC
CASSRTGGVETQYF
>.|TRBV5-6|TRBJ2-1|TRBD2
TGTGCCAGCAGCATAACTAGCGGGTACAATGAGCAGTTCTTC
CASSITSGYNEQFF
>.|TRBV5-1|TRBJ1-2|.
TGCGCCAGCAGCCCCCGGATCACGGAAAACTATGGCTACACCTTC
CASSPRITENYGYTF
>.|TRBV9|TRBJ1-4|.
TGTGCCAGCAGCGTAAGTACCAGCGAGGATGAAAAACTGTTTTTT
CASSVSTSEDEKLFF
>.|TRBV9|TRBJ1-1|TRBD1
TGTGCCAGCAGCGTAGTAAAGGGACAGGATGTTGGCACTGAAGCTTTCTTT
CASSVVKGQDVGTEAFF
>.|TRBV27|TRBJ1-3|.
TGTGCCAGCAGTTTCACCGGGACTGGAAACACCATATATTTT
CASSFTGTGNTIYF
>.|TRBV6-5|TRBJ1-2|.
TGTGCCAGCAGCTCAGGAGGGTTTGATGGCTACACCTTC
CASSSGGFDGYTF
>once|TRBV29-1|TRBJ2-7|.
TGCAGCGTTGTAACGAATAGCAACCCTCTCATCTCTTACGAGCAGTACTTC
CSVVTNSNPLISYEQYF
>.|TRBV5-8|TRBJ1-5|.
TGTGCCAGCGGGGGGTACAATCAGCCCCAGCATTTT
CASGGYNQPQHF
>.|TRBV5-6|TRBJ2-7|TRBD1
TGTGCCAGCAGCTCCCTTACAGGGGGTGGCTCCTACGAGCAGTACTTC
CASSSLTGGGSYEQYF
>.|TRBV13|TRBJ1-2|.
TGTGCCAGCAGCACAGGACAGAACTATGGCTACACCTTC
CASSTGQNYGYTF
>.|TRBV6-5|TRBJ2-1|TRBD1
TGTGCCAGCAGCCGACAGGGTCATGAGCAGTTCTTC
CASSRQGHEQFF
>.|TRBV5-5|TRBJ2-1|.
TGTGCCAGCAGCTTGGATTACAATGAGCAGTTCTTC
CASSLDYNEQFF
>.|TRBV15|TRBJ2-5|TRBD1
TGTGCCACCAGTGCGACAGGGTGGGAGACCCAGTACTTC
CATSATGWETQYF
>.|TRBV11-1|TRBJ1-3|.
TGTGCCAGCAGCCCACAGGCCGCTCGCTCTGGAAACACCATATATTTT
CASSPQAARSGNTIYF
>.|TRBV7-9|TRBJ2-7|TRBD2
TGTGCCAGCAGCCCTCGAGGGACTAGCCCCGAGCAGTACTTC
CASSPRGTSPEQYF
>.|TRBV5-1|TRBJ1-1|TRBD1
TGCGCCAGCAGCTCTTCGGACAGGGGCCCCACTGAAGCTTTCTTT
CASSSSDRGPTEAFF
>.|TRBV7-3|TRBJ1-2|.
TGTGCCAGCAGCTTAGACTCAAAGTTGGCCGGCTACACCTTC
CASSLDSKLAGYTF